This passage covers 13 T cell receptor beta chains from one sample sequenced in a study of cytomegalovirus exposure and HLA in healthy donors. In the PCR, 60 Vbeta and 13 Jbeta primers were used. TCRdb's copy holds only in-frame clones and misses some; the assay was immunoSEQ multiplex PCR. The table includes about 120,000 clones, roughly two thirds detected once. Material for sequencing was PBMCs. All receptors derive from a young man in good health and CMV-seropositive.

The chain has TRBV6-5 and TRBJ2-1; TRBD2 aligns across 10 bases. V shed 1 base, J shed 5 bases, and the junction held 2 bases outside the gene matches. Germline CDR1 is MNHEY and CDR2 is SVGAGI. There are 15 residues in the CDR3. This CDR3 is CASSYFLAGDNEQFF. The DNA for the CDR3 is TGTGCCAGCAGTTACTTCCTAGCGGGGGACAATGAGCAGTTCTTC.

This rearrangement joins TRBV11-2 to TRBJ2-2; TRBD1 matches at 8 bases. The CDR3 sequence is 15 residues long. The V gene's germline CDR1 is SGHAT and CDR2 FQNNGV. The V gene end was trimmed by 5 bases and the J gene end by 1 base; junction bases not matched to a gene: 3. The CDR3 DNA reads as TGTGCCAGCAGCCCGGGACAGGTGAACACCGGGGAGCTGTTTTTT. The encoded protein is CASSPGQVNTGELFF.

J is TRBJ2-1 and V is TRBV15; D remains ambiguous. The CDR3 is 14 amino acids. V was trimmed by 3 bases and J by 5 bases, leaving 11 bases between them. Germline V CDR1 and CDR2: LNHNV, YYDKDF (reference sequence). The CDR3 protein is CATSSPESNNEQFF. The DNA of the CDR3 is TGTGCCACCAGCAGCCCTGAGAGCAACAATGAGCAGTTCTTC.

This clone showed up just a few times. The chain has TRBV28 and TRBJ1-5, with 9 nucleotides matching TRBD1. CDR3 length equals 16 residues. The germline gives CDR1 MDHEN, CDR2 SYDVKM. V trimming: 3 bases; J trimming: 7 bases; junction bases outside the gene matches: 10. The CDR3 is CASSFQQTGGEQPQHF. The CDR3 bases are TGTGCCAGCAGTTTCCAGCAGACAGGGGGGGAACAGCCCCAGCATTTT.

The rearrangement uses TRBV19 and TRBJ1-1, with TRBD1 as a possible D gene (6 bases). The CDR3 consists of 16 residues. V lost 7 bases and J 6 bases, leaving 24 bases between the germline ends. CDR1 is LNHDA, CDR2 SQIVND, per germline (reference sequence). CDR3 nucleotides: TGTGCCAGTAACAATAGGGGGGAGGGGTTTTGGGCTGAAGCTTTCTTT. Translating it yields CASNNRGEGFWAEAFF.

The rearrangement links TRBV6-5 to TRBJ2-7, with 8 bases aligning to TRBD2. This CDR3 spans 15 amino acids. Losses at the gene ends were 7 bases for V and 3 bases for J; bases not matched to a gene: 11. Germline assignment: CDR1 MNHEY and CDR2 SVGAGI. CDR3 sequence: CASNLRGGPIYEQYF. CDR3 DNA sequence: TGTGCCAGCAACCTTCGCGGGGGGCCGATCTACGAGCAGTACTTC.

The V and J genes are TRBV5-1 and TRBJ1-2, with D possibly matching TRBD1 (5 bases). The V and J ends lost 3 bases and 4 bases respectively, with 13 bases between them. The CDR3 extends over 14 amino acids. The germline CDR1 and CDR2 sequences are SGHRS and YFSETQ. CDR3 DNA sequence: TGCGCCAGCAGCTCCCTCCAGGGAGGCTATGGCTACACCTTC. Protein sequence: CASSSLQGGYGYTF. Full variable domain (missing parts from reference TRBV5-1 and TRBJ1-2): KAGVTQTPRYLIKTRGQQVTLSCSPISGHRSVSWYQQTPGQGLQFLFEYFSETQRNKGNFPGRFSGRQFSNSRSEMNVSTLELGDSALYLCASSSLQGGYGYTFGSGTRLTVV.

The chain has TRBV6-5 and TRBJ1-6, with 11 bases fitting TRBD1. CDR1 is MNHEY, CDR2 SVGAGI, per germline. Trimming cost V 6 bases and J 5 bases; bases outside gene matches: 3. The CDR3 contains 15 residues. The CDR3 DNA reads TGTGCCAGCAGGCAGGGACAGGGGGATAATTCACCCCTCCACTTT. Its protein product is CASRQGQGDNSPLHF.

The rearrangement uses TRBV5-1 and TRBJ2-1; the match to TRBD2 covers 11 bases. The CDR3 sequence is 16 residues long. CDR1 is SGHRS, CDR2 YFSETQ, per germline. V lost 2 bases to trimming and J lost 10 bases; unmatched junction nucleotides: 11. CDR3 sequence: CASSFQGGTSGQEQFF. CDR3 coding DNA: TGCGCCAGCAGCTTCCAAGGGGGGACTAGCGGACAAGAGCAGTTCTTC.

This clone was recorded only once. The V gene is TRBV21-1, the J gene TRBJ1-5. TRBV21-1 is recorded as a pseudogene. The CDR3 is 13 residues long. The DNA for the CDR3 is TGTGCCAGCACCGACGGCCGGAGGCAGCCCCAGCATTTT. Translated: CASTDGRRQPQHF.

This rearrangement joins TRBV7-6 to TRBJ2-5, with a tentative D call TRBD2 (6 bases). Judging by the DNA end, TRBJ2-7 fits better; the J call may be wrong. Germline CDR1 reads SGHVS; CDR2 reads FNYEAQ. This CDR3 comprises 13 residues. Here the CDR3 DNA reads TGTGCCAGCAGCTTGGGACTTGGGGACGAGCAGTACTTC. Residues: CASSLGLGDEQYF.

The chain employs TRBV5-4 and TRBJ2-5, with TRBD1 matching 7 bases. Unmatched junction bases numbered 8, after V lost 4 bases and J lost 5 bases. Germline V gives CDR1 SGHNT, CDR2 YYREEE (reference sequence). This CDR3 region has 14 residues. CDR3 in DNA: TGTGCCAGCAGCAAAGGGGGCGCAGGGGAGACCCAGTACTTC. Translating it yields CASSKGGAGETQYF.

V is TRBV28 and J is TRBJ2-7; D gene ambiguous. The CDR3 totals 12 residues. V was shortened by 3 bases and J by 2 bases, with 5 bases between the two germline ends. Germline lookup yields CDR1 MDHEN and CDR2 SYDVKM. The CDR3 DNA follows: TGTGCCAGCAGTTTCTTTACCTACGAGCAGTACTTC. Protein: CASSFFTYEQYF.